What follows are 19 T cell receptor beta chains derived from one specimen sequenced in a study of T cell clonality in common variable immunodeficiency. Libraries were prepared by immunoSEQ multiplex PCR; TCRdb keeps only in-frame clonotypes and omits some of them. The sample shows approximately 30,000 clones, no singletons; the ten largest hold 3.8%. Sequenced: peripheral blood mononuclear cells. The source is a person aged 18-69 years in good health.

The DNA read from the CDR3 is TGTGCCAGCAGTCCCTGGACTAGCGGGGGGGCAGATACC. This gives the protein CASSPWTSGGADT. The whole CDR3 protein is CASSPWTSGGADTYTF. The chain couples TRBV6-2 or TRBV6-3 to TRBJ1-2, with D possibly TRBD1 on 6 matching bases. The read ends 3 residues shy of where the CDR3 ends; the end is completed using the germline J gene. The length of the CDR3 is 16 residues. CDR1 is MNHEY, CDR2 SVGEGT, per germline.

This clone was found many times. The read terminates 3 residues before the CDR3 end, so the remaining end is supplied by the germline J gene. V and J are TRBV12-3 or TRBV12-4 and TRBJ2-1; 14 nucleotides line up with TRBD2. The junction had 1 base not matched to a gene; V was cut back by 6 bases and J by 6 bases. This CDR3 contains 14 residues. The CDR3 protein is CASRGLAGANEQFF. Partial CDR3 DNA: TGTGCCAGCAGGGGACTAGCGGGAGCCAATGAG.

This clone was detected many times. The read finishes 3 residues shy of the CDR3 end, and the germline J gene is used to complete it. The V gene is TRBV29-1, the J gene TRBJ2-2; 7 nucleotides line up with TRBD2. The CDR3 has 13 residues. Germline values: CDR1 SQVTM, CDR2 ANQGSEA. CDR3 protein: CSVASGAGEKLFF. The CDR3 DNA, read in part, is TGCAGCGTTGCCTCCGGGGCGGGGGAAAAG.

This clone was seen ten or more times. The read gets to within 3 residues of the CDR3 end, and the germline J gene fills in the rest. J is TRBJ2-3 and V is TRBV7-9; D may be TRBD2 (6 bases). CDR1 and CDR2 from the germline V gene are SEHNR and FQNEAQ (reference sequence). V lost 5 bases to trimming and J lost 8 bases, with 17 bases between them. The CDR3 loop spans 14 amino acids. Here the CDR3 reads CASSPRWTKATQYF. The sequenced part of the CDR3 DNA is TGTGCCAGCAGCCCTAGGTGGACTAAGGCTACG.

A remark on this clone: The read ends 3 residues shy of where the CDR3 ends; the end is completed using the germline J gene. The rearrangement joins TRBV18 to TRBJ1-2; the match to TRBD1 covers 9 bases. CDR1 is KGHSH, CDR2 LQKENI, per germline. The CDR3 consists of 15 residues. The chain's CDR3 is CASSPTGGPGNDYTF. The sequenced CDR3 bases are TGTGCCAGCTCACCGACAGGGGGACCGGGCAATGAC.

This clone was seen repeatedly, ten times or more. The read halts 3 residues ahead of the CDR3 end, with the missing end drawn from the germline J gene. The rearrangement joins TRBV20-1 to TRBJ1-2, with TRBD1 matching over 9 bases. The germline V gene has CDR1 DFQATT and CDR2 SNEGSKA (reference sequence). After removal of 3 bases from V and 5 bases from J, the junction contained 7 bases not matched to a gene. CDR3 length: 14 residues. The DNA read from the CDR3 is TGCAGTGCTAGCTCGGGGACAGGGAGGTATGGC. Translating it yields CSASSGTGRYG. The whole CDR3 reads CSASSGTGRYGYTF.

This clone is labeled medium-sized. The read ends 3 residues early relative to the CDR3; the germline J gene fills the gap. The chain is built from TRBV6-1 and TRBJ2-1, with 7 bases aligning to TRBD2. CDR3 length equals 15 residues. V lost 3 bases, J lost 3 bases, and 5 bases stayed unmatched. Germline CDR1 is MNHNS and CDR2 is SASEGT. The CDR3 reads CASSETSTGYNEQFF. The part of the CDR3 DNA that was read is TGTGCCAGCAGTGAGACTAGCACAGGCTACAATGAG.

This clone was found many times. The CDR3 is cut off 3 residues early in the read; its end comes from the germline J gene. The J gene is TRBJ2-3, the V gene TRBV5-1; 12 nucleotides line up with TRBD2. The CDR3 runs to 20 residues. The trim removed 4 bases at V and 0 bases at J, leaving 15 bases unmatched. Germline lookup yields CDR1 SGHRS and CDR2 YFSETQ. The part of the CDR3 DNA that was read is TGCGCCAGCAGCAAAGGTGCCGGGACTAGCGGGTTAACTAGCACAGATACG. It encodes CASSKGAGTSGLTSTDT. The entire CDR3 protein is CASSKGAGTSGLTSTDTQYF.

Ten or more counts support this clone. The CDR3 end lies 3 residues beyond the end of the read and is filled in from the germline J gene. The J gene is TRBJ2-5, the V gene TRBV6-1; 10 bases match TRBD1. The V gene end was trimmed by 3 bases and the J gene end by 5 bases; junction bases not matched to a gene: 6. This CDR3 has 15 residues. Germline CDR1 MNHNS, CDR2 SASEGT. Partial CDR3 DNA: TGTGCCAGCAGTGACCAGACAGGGGGCTGGGAGACC. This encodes CASSDQTGGWET. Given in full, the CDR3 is CASSDQTGGWETQYF.

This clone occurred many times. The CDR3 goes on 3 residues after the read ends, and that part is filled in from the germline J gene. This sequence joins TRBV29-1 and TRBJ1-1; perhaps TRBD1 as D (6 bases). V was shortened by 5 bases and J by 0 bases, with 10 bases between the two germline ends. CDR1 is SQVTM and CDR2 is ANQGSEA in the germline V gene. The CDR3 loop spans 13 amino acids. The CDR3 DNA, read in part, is TGCAGCGTTTACCAGGGGATGAACACTGAA. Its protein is CSVYQGMNTE. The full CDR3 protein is CSVYQGMNTEAFF.

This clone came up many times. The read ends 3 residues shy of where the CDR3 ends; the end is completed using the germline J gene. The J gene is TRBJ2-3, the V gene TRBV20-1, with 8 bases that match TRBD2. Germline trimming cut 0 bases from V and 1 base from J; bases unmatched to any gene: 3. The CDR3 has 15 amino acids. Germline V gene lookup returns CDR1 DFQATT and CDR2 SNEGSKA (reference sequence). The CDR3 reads CSARDSSGGTDTQYF. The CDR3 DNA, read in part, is TGCAGTGCTAGAGACAGTAGCGGGGGCACAGATACG.

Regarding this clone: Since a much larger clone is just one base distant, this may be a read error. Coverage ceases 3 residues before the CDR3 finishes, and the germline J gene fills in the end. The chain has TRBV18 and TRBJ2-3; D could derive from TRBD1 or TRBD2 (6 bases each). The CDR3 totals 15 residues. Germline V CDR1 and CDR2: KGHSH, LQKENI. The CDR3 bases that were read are TGTGCCAGCTCAAAACCGGGAGTAGCAGGGGAGACG. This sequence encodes CASSKPGVAGET. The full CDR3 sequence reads CASSKPGVAGETQYF.

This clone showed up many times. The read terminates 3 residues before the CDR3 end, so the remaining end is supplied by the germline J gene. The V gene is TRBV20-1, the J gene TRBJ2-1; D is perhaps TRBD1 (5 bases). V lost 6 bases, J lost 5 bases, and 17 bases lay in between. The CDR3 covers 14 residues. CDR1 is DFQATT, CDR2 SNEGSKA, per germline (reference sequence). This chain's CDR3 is CSAQTLKGHNEQFF. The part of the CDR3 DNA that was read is TGCAGTGCCCAGACGCTGAAGGGGCACAATGAG.

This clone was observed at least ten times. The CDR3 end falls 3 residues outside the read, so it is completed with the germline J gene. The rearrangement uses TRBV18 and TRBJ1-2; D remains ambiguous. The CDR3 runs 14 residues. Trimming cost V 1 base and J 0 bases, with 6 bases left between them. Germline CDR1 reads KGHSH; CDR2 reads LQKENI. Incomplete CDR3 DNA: TGTGCCAGCTCACCACATGCAGCTAACTATGGC. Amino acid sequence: CASSPHAANYG. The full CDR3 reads CASSPHAANYGYTF.

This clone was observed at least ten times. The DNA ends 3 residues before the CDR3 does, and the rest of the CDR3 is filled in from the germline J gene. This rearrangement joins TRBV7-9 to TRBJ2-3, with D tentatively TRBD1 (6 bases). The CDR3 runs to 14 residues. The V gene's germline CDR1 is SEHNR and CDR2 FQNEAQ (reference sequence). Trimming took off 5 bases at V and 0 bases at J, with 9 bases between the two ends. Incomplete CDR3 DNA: TGTGCCAGCAGCCCTGGGACAAGCACAGATACG. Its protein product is CASSPGTSTDT. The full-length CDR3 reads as CASSPGTSTDTQYF.

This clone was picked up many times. This CDR3 reads CASSVAGQFGETQYF. The part of the CDR3 DNA that was read is TGTGCCAGCAGCGTAGCGGGACAGTTCGGGGAGACC. This rearrangement joins TRBV9 to TRBJ2-5, with 7 bases that match TRBD1. The read ends 3 residues early relative to the CDR3; the germline J gene fills the gap. The CDR3 totals 15 residues. Unmatched junction bases numbered 7, after V lost 0 bases and J lost 5 bases. Germline-derived CDR1 and CDR2 are SGDLS and YYNGEE.

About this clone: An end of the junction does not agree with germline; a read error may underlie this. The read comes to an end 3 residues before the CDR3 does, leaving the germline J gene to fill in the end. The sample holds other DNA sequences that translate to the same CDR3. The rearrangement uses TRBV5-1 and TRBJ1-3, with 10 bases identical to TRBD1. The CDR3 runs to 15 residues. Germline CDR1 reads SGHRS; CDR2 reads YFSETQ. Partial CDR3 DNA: TGCGCCAGCAGCTCGGGGACAGGGGTCGGAAACACA. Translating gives CASSSGTGVGNT. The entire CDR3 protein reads CASSSGTGVGNTIYF.

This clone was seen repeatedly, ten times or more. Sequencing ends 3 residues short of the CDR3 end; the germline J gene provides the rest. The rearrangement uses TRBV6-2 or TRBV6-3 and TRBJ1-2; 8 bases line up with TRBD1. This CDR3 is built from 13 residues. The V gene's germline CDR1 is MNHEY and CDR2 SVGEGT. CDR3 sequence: CASSYSGQAGYTF. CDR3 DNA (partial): TGTGCCAGCAGTTACTCGGGACAGGCCGGC.

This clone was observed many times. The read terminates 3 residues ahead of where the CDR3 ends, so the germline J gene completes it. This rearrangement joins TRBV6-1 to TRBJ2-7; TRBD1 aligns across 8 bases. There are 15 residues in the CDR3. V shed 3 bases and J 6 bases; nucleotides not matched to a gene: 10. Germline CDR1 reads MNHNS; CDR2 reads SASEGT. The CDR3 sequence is CASSEVDRVRGEQYF. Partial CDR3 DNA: TGTGCCAGCAGTGAGGTGGACAGGGTTCGCGGCGAG.